This T cell receptor beta chain was identified in a study of T cells in Graves' hyperthyroidism and ophthalmopathy. Study-wide points: Using 13 V-J features, a model discriminated ophthalmopathy from stable hyperthyroidism.

The authors deemed Graves' hyperthyroidism stable absent ophthalmopathy progression within 18 months. Uncontrolled infection, other autoimmune disease, pregnancy or lactation excluded patients. Germline V gene sequence: CDR1 SGHRS, CDR2 YFSETQ. V shed 2 bases, J shed 0 bases, and the junction held 6 bases outside the gene matches. The CDR3 loop spans 16 amino acids. This clonotype was observed at least ten times. The target antigen is unknown. Regions amplified from RNA transcripts were the TCR beta CDR3 regions. First-round RT-PCR targeting the TCR CDR3 was performed with the HTBI primer set. TCRdb passed the multiplex PCR reads through MiXCR, listing each CDR3 protein once. The sample lists about 510,000 distinct CDR3 sequences, around 15% occurring once.

The clonotype comes from a woman between 40 and 55 years old with Graves' hyperthyroidism. The source material was blood. The V gene is TRBV5-1, the J gene TRBJ2-3, with 7 bases fitting TRBD2. The DNA for the CDR3 is TGCGCCAGCAGCTTACCTAGCGGCCCTAGCACAGATACGCAGTATTTT. It yields the protein CASSLPSGPSTDTQYF.